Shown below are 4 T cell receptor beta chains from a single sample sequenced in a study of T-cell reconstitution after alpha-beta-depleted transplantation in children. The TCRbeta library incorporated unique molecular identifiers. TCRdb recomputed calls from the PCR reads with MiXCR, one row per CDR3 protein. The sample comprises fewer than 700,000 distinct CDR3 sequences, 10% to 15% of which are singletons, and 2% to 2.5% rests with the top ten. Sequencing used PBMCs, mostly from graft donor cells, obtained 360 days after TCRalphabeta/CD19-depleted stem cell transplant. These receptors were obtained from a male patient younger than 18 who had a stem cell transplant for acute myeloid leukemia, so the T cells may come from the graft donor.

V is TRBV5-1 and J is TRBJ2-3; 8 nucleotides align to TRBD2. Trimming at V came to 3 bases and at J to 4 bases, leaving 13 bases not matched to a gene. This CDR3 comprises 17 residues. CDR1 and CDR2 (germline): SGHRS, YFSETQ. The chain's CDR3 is CASSSLLTGGPSDTQYF. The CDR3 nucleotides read TGCGCCAGCAGCTCCCTACTTACGGGAGGGCCGTCAGATACGCAGTATTTT.

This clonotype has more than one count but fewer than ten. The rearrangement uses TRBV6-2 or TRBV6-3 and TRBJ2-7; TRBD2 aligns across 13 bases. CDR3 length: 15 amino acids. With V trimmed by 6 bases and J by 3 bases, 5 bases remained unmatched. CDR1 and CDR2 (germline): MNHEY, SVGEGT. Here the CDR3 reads CASSRTSGRVYEQYF. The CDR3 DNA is TGTGCCAGCAGCCGTACTAGCGGGAGGGTCTACGAGCAGTACTTC.

CDR3 DNA sequence: TGTGCCAGCAGGCGGACTGATACGGTCTACGAGCAGTACTTC. It codes for CASRRTDTVYEQYF. V is TRBV7-2 and J is TRBJ2-7; possibly TRBD2 for D (5 bases). The CDR3 covers 14 residues. Looked up from germline, CDR1 is SGHTA and CDR2 is FQGNSA. The V and J ends lost 6 bases and 3 bases respectively, with 15 bases between them.

In DNA, the CDR3 is TGTGCCAGCAGCCGCCGGACCACGTACAATGAGCAGTTCTTC. It codes for CASSRRTTYNEQFF. The chain couples TRBV3-1 to TRBJ2-1; D call uncertain. CDR3 length: 14 residues. Germline V lookup: CDR1 LGHDT, CDR2 YNNKEL (reference sequence). V lost 4 bases, J lost 4 bases, and 11 bases lay in between.